A single sample gave rise to the 12 T cell receptor beta chains below, sequenced in a study of T cell responses to AZD1222 COVID-19 vaccine. Assay used: immunoSEQ multiplex PCR; TCRdb lists only in-frame clones, some missing. The sample carries 130,000 or so clones, under 95% recorded once. Sequencing was performed on peripheral blood, taken on day 0 of AZD1222 vaccination. These receptors originate from an adult in good health.

The gene calls are TRBV30 and TRBJ2-2; TRBD2 is a possible D gene (5 bases). Germline-derived CDR1 and CDR2 are GTSNPN and SVGIG (reference sequence). Between the trimmed V and J ends, which lost 2 bases and 5 bases, there was a span of 9 bases. The CDR3 length is 13 residues. DNA for the CDR3: TGTGCCTGGAGTCAGTCGGGGACCGGGGAGCTGTTTTTT. This sequence encodes CAWSQSGTGELFF. Together with reference TRBV30 and TRBJ2-2, the CDR3 gives the full variable domain: SQTIHQWPATLVQPVGSPLSLECTVEGTSNPNLYWYRQAAGRGLQLLFYSVGIGQISSEVPQNLSASRPQDRQFILSSKKLLLSDSGFYLCAWSQSGTGELFFGEGSRLTVL.

The rearrangement joins TRBV24-1 to TRBJ1-4; no clear D. The CDR3 length is 14 residues. Germline CDR1 KGHDR, CDR2 SFDVKD. V was pared by 3 bases and J by 8 bases, with 12 bases between. CDR3 region: CATSDGGPGEKLFF. The CDR3 DNA is TGTGCCACCAGTGATGGAGGCCCGGGGGAAAAACTGTTTTTT.

This sequence joins TRBV18 and TRBJ2-5; D ambiguous. The V and J ends lost 1 base and 6 bases respectively, with 9 bases between them. This CDR3 spans 13 amino acids. Germline V gives CDR1 KGHSH, CDR2 LQKENI. The CDR3 DNA reads as TGTGCCAGCTCACCACAGCAAGAGAAGACCCAGTACTTC. It translates to CASSPQQEKTQYF. The entire variable domain, with the rest obtained from reference TRBV18 and TRBJ2-5, is as follows: NAGVMQNPRHLVRRRGQEARLRCSPMKGHSHVYWYRQLPEEGLKFMVYLQKENIIDESGMPKERFSAEFPKEGPSILRIQQVVRGDSAAYFCASSPQQEKTQYFGPGTRLLVL.

This rearrangement joins TRBV30 to TRBJ1-5; D uncertain. V dropped 0 bases and J dropped 7 bases, with 10 bases sitting between them. There are 13 residues in the CDR3. Germline lookup yields CDR1 GTSNPN and CDR2 SVGIG (reference sequence). CDR3 residues: CAWSVKGLQPQHF. The CDR3, as DNA: TGTGCCTGGAGTGTAAAAGGTTTACAGCCCCAGCATTTT.

The chain carries TRBV10-3 and TRBJ1-2; D ambiguous. Germline V gene data show CDR1 as ENHRY and CDR2 as SYGVKD. Between the trimmed V and J ends, which lost 10 bases and 4 bases, there was a span of 19 bases. The CDR3 totals 14 residues. The CDR3 reads CATRTNPATYGYTF. The CDR3 nucleotides are TGTGCCACTCGAACGAACCCGGCTACCTATGGCTACACCTTC.

This clone was found once. The rearrangement uses TRBV6-6 and TRBJ2-2; D is uncertain. The ends were cut back, 2 bases at V and 3 bases at J, with 10 bases in the middle. This CDR3 region has 15 residues. CDR1 is MNHNY, CDR2 SVGAGI, per germline (reference sequence). The CDR3 bases are TGTGCCAGCAGTTACCCCGGTGGGTACACCGGGGAGCTGTTTTTT. Its protein product is CASSYPGGYTGELFF.

V usage is TRBV19 and J usage is TRBJ1-5; perhaps TRBD1 as D (5 bases). This CDR3 region has 15 residues. Between the trimmed V and J ends, which lost 6 bases and 7 bases, there was a span of 19 bases. Germline V gene lookup returns CDR1 LNHDA and CDR2 SQIVND (reference sequence). CDR3 sequence (DNA): TGTGCCAGTAGGAATAATGGAGGGACTGGCCAGCCCCAGCATTTT. The encoded protein is CASRNNGGTGQPQHF.

This sequence joins TRBV6-5 and TRBJ2-5; 14 bases fit TRBD2. The germline V gene encodes CDR1 MNHEY and CDR2 SVGAGI. This CDR3 has 15 amino acids. Trimming at V came to 5 bases and at J to 4 bases, leaving 3 bases not matched to a gene. The DNA of the CDR3 is TGTGCCAGCAGTAGACTAGCGGGAGGGCCAGAGACCCAGTACTTC. Translated: CASSRLAGGPETQYF.

The chain is built from TRBV5-1 and TRBJ2-5, with D possibly matching TRBD1 (5 bases). The CDR3 contains 13 residues. Deletions cut 3 bases from V and 4 bases from J, with 10 bases between. Germline CDR1 is SGHRS and CDR2 is YFSETQ. As DNA, the CDR3 is TGCGCCAGCAGCTCTCAGGGATCAGAGACCCAGTACTTC. Its protein product is CASSSQGSETQYF.

V gene TRBV28 combines with J gene TRBJ2-7; maybe TRBD2 (7 bases). The V end was cut by 5 bases, the J end by 7 bases, with 21 bases between. This CDR3 is 15 amino acids long. CDR1 is MDHEN and CDR2 is SYDVKM in the germline V gene. The CDR3 protein is CASSLGGAGNREQYF. CDR3 bases: TGTGCCAGCAGTCTAGGGGGGGCAGGGAATCGTGAGCAGTACTTC.

The V gene is TRBV28, the J gene TRBJ1-2; 8 nucleotides align to TRBD1. The CDR3 runs 12 residues. V gave up 5 bases and J gave up 5 bases; unmatched junction bases: 1. The germline V gene encodes CDR1 MDHEN and CDR2 SYDVKM. The CDR3 spells CASSQGAYGYTF. The CDR3 bases are TGTGCCAGCAGTCAGGGGGCTTATGGCTACACCTTC.

This chain joins TRBV7-9 and TRBJ1-3; D gene unclear. In germline, CDR1 is SEHNR, CDR2 FQNEAQ (reference sequence). V was clipped by 4 bases and J by 3 bases, with 10 bases between them. The CDR3 has 14 residues. CDR3 region: CASSSRRGGNTIYF. DNA for the CDR3: TGTGCCAGCAGCTCCCGAAGAGGTGGAAACACCATATATTTT.